The rows below give T cell receptor beta chains drawn from one sample of a study of a mutant IDH1 vaccine in newly diagnosed glioma. Their cognate antigens are unknown. Sequencing was performed with immunoSEQ multiplex PCR; in TCRdb, only in-frame clones are kept and a portion is missing. The sample holds 25,000 to 30,000 clones; roughly 80% are singletons and the top ten take roughly a sixth. Sequencing was performed on PBMCs, taken from a glioma patient whose treatment included an IDH1 peptide vaccine. These receptors all stem from a woman aged 25-40 years with glioma. Both conserved end residues are part of each CDR3. Each record gives: CDR3 length, V gene, clone size, J gene, D gene, CDR3 protein, CDR3 DNA. D genes are given only for firm matches. The size entry is marked missing in some rows and otherwise reads once, few, many or a size class.

15	TRBV2	-	TRBJ1-2	TRBD1	CASSARALTGSGYTF	TGTGCCAGCAGTGCCAGGGCTTTGACAGGGTCCGGCTACACCTTC
16	TRBV6-6	-	TRBJ1-5	-	CASSYSETDGSLLALF	TGTGCCAGCAGTTACTCGGAGACGGACGGCTCCCTACTGGCGTTGTTT
14	TRBV6-1	-	TRBJ1-6	-	CASREFGDNSPLHF	TGTGCCAGCAGAGAATTTGGCGATAATTCACCCCTCCACTTT
14	TRBV6-5	-	TRBJ2-7	-	CASSYSGGPYEQYF	TGTGCCAGCAGTTACTCGGGGGGGCCCTACGAGCAGTACTTC
12	TRBV23-1	-	TRBJ1-2	-	CASSQGGNGYTF	TGCGCCAGCAGTCAAGGGGGTAATGGCTACACCTTC
14	TRBV5-1	-	TRBJ1-2	-	CASSLAPANYGYTF	TGCGCCAGCAGCCTCGCTCCGGCTAACTATGGCTACACCTTC
13	TRBV12-5	-	TRBJ1-5	TRBD1	CASGPGTGQPQHF	TGTGCTAGTGGACCAGGGACAGGCCAGCCCCAGCATTTT
11	TRBV7-2	-	TRBJ2-7	-	CASSLVDEQYF	TGTGCCAGCAGCCTCGTTGATGAGCAGTACTTC
13	TRBV2	-	TRBJ2-7	TRBD1	CAATGTGYYEQYF	TGTGCCGCAACCGGGACAGGGTACTACGAGCAGTACTTC
14	TRBV2	-	TRBJ2-3	-	CASAVGPSLDTQYF	TGTGCCAGCGCGGTCGGCCCCTCATTGGATACGCAGTATTTT
15	TRBV9	-	TRBJ1-2	-	CASSVAPSVNYGYTF	TGTGCCAGCAGCGTCGCCCCCAGCGTTAACTATGGCTACACCTTC
11	TRBV4-1	-	TRBJ1-2	-	CASSQGGGYTF	TGCGCCAGCAGCCAGGGGGGAGGCTACACCTTC
18	TRBV12-5	-	TRBJ1-5	TRBD1	CASGLAGTASYSNQPQHF	TGTGCTAGTGGTTTGGCTGGGACAGCCTCTTATAGCAATCAGCCCCAGCATTTT
15	TRBV6-5	-	TRBJ1-6	-	CASSPGSAGDSPLHF	TGTGCCAGCAGCCCAGGTTCTGCCGGGGATTCACCCCTCCACTTT
14	TRBV18	-	TRBJ1-1	-	CASSPRGLNTEAFF	TGTGCCAGCTCACCTCGCGGTTTGAACACTGAAGCTTTCTTT
16	TRBV10-3	-	TRBJ1-5	TRBD1	CAISEKGQGRDQPQHF	TGTGCCATCAGTGAGAAAGGACAGGGAAGAGATCAGCCCCAGCATTTT
12	TRBV5-6	-	TRBJ1-1	TRBD1	CASMLQGTEAFF	TGTGCCAGCATGCTACAGGGGACTGAAGCTTTCTTT
15	TRBV5-6	-	TRBJ2-7	TRBD1	CASSWDTGGSYEQYF	TGTGCCAGCAGCTGGGATACAGGGGGCTCTTACGAGCAGTACTTC
16	TRBV30	-	TRBJ2-5	TRBD2	CAWSAPLAGGRETQYF	TGTGCCTGGAGTGCGCCCCTAGCGGGGGGGCGAGAGACCCAGTACTTC
15	TRBV30	few	TRBJ1-2	-	CAWSGPGWGDYGYTF	TGTGCCTGGAGCGGCCCCGGTTGGGGGGATTATGGCTACACCTTC
13	TRBV29-1	-	TRBJ1-1	TRBD1	CSGSKGAWTEAFF	TGCAGCGGCTCGAAGGGGGCCTGGACTGAAGCTTTCTTT
14	TRBV9	once	TRBJ2-2	-	CASSVVGNTGELFF	TGTGCCAGCAGCGTAGTGGGGAACACCGGGGAGCTGTTTTTT
12	TRBV2	-	TRBJ1-4	-	CASRRGLEKLFF	TGTGCCAGTAGAAGGGGACTCGAAAAACTGTTTTTT
14	TRBV6-5	-	TRBJ1-1	-	CASSPVTANTEAFF	TGTGCCAGCAGCCCCGTTACGGCGAACACTGAAGCTTTCTTT
11	TRBV5-4	-	TRBJ2-7	-	CASSSGPEQYF	TGTGCCAGCAGCTCAGGGCCCGAGCAGTACTTC